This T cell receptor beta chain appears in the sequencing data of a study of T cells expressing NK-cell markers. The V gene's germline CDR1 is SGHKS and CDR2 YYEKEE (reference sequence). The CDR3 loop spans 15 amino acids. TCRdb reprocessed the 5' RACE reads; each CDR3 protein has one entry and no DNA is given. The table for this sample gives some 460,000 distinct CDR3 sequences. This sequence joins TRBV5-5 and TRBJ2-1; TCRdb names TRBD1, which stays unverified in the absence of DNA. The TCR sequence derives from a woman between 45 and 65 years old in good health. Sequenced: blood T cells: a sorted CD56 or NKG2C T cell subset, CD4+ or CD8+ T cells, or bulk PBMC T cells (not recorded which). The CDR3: CASNDSPDRYNEQFF.